This T cell receptor beta chain was profiled in a study of human T cells and chemical hapten exposure (dated by TCRdb to about 2021). A note on the overall study: For sensitization, 2% DPC in acetone was applied to a roughly 2 cm by roughly 2 cm area of upper inner arm skin. Patient blood was sampled pre-sensitization (week 0) and at 2, 6 and about 24 weeks after DPC sensitization. Throughout the study period of around 24 weeks, patients also received therapeutic DPC doses to the scalp every week. Libraries were combined into a pool for sequencing, and differences in TCR yield between samples came mainly from small differences in library volumes within the pool. The patient cohort, mostly female, included alopecia areata with under or over 50% scalp involvement, alopecia totalis and alopecia universalis. Patch testing on the upper back used Finn chambers containing 0.01% DPC, with scoring done after 6 days according to International Contact Dermatitis Research Group standards. About 30 alopecia patients provided blood for TCR sequencing at one to four time points (pre-sensitization, 2, 6 and 24 weeks). Peripheral blood TCR repertoire changes were tracked in vivo in alopecia patients during primary and secondary sensitization to the hapten diphenylcyclopropenone (DPC).

The CDR3 holds 16 amino acids from the cysteine to the phenylalanine. Here the CDR3 DNA is all that survives: 48 bases in frame from base 1. The germline V gene gives CDR1 as SGHAT and CDR2 as FQNNGV. The junction shows trimming of 5 bases on V and 0 bases on J, plus 15 bases between the germline ends. There are many counts of this clonotype. Its antigen is not yet known. No base qualities exist here, and no much larger clone lies one base off it. Libraries came from RACE. Sequencer: NextSeq 500. During library preparation, unique molecular identifiers were attached to individual cDNA molecules so that TCRs could be counted quantitatively and reproducibly. From each blood RNA sample, both TCR alpha and TCR beta chains were sequenced. The source study handled its data this way. The median number of TCRs per sample was some 100,000, ranging from about 20,000 to 690,600. V, J and CDR3 annotation of the TCR reads was performed with the Decombinator software suite. To make PS versus PT1 abundance plots, every sample was subsampled to the same number of TCRs (28,000). TCRs were defined as expanded if absent before sensitization and observed at least eight times at the 2-week time point. TCRdb trimmed public reads at Q25 via fastp, called clones via MiXCR and kept in-frame beta chains. Rows with one shared CDR3 protein collapse into an entry with the most common genes and DNA. The V and J calls come from TCRdb's annotation, not from the publication. The sample table lists approximately 92,000 distinct CDR3 sequences, 9.5% to 12% of them with a count of one. Around 3% of the sample is taken by the ten largest.

The research as a whole found: DPC sensitization did not change the number of TCRs with a frequency above 1 in 1000, and there was no evidence of changes in global repertoire structure. Because all patients had alopecia, a presumed autoimmune disease, the immune response of the patients might differ from that of healthy individuals. After repeated subsampling, the strength of the expansion versus patch-test correlation and the threshold at which it became significant changed. Expanded TCRs formed significantly more large CDR3 similarity clusters than pre-sensitization or healthy control sets, consistent with antigen-driven responses. A positive correlation was found between the number of PT1 expanded TCRs and patch test score, with significance reached at thresholds 8, 16 and 32 but not 4.

The time point label, as the study defines it: patch test 2, 6 weeks after DPC sensitization. Sample treatment or condition, as interpreted from the label and publication: therapeutic diphenylcyclopropenone sensitization with weekly scalp DPC. At each patch-test visit, blood was drawn before the patch test was applied. Patients were considered eligible if aged 18 to 70, diagnosed with alopecia and deemed suitable for DPC therapy, and patients were excluded if pregnant. Total RNA was extracted from unfractionated whole blood that had been collected in Tempus Blood RNA tubes. The sequence was collected from a woman aged 40 to 50 with alopecia areata. Some clones in this sample may be carry-over from other donors' samples. Sample: whole blood, taken in connection with sensitization to the hapten diphenylcyclopropenone (DPC). The rearrangement combines TRBV11-2 with TRBJ2-3; the D segment could be TRBD1, given 6 matching bases. The CDR3 is CASSPIRTASTDTQYF. The DNA sequence is TGTGCCAGCAGCCCCATCCGGACAGCTAGCACAGATACGCAGTATTTT.